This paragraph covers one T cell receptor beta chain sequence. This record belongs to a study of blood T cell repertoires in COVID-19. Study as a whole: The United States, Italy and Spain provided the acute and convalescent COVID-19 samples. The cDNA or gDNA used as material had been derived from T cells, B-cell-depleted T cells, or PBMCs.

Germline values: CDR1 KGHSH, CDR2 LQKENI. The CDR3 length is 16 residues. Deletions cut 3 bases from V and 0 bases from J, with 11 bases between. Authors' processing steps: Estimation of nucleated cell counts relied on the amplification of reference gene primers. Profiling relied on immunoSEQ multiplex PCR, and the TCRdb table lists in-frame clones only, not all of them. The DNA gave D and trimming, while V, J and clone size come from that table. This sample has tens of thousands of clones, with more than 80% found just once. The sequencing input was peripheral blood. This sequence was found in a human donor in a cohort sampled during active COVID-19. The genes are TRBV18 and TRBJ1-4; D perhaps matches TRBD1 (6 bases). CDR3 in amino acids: CASSPGQLATNEKLFF. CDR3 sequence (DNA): TGTGCCAGCTCACCTGGACAGCTTGCAACTAATGAAAAACTGTTTTTT.